The rows below give T cell receptor beta chains drawn from one sample of a study of T-cell memory formation after mild COVID-19. TCRdb re-called the 5' RACE reads with MiXCR, one entry per CDR3 protein. The table lists a few hundred thousand distinct CDR3 sequences, around 27% of them singletons. The source material was PBMCs or a T cell subset sorted from them (not recorded which). The receptors originated from an adult woman who had mild COVID-19 (a few samples of this study predate the infection). Cell type and time point are not known. Each CDR3 is given with its conserved first and last residue. D genes are given only for firm matches. Clone size, where shown, is once, few, many, or a class for clones that have expanded.

J	D	V	size	CDR3
TRBJ2-2	NA	TRBV25-1	few	CASSSDSHYTGELFF
TRBJ1-6	NA	TRBV7-2	few	CASSESAGTNSPLHF
TRBJ1-6	TRBD1	TRBV7-6	NA	CASSLSTGGNSPLHF
TRBJ2-3	TRBD2	TRBV12-3/TRBV12-4	few	CASMHGGGSTDTQYF
TRBJ2-1	NA	TRBV19	NA	CASKGGILSYNEQFF
TRBJ2-7	NA	TRBV7-9	NA	CASSHGPGQYF
TRBJ2-7	TRBD2	TRBV19	NA	CASRISGRSSYEQYF
TRBJ2-1	TRBD2	TRBV4-1	few	CASSQGRLAYNEQFF
TRBJ2-5	NA	TRBV7-9	few	CASSPWTATQETQYF
TRBJ2-7	NA	TRBV29-1	few	CSGGDGDEQYF
TRBJ2-5	NA	TRBV5-6	NA	CASSFKVRYSLGQETQYF
TRBJ2-2	NA	TRBV5-1	NA	CASCITPATGELFF
TRBJ2-1	NA	TRBV5-1	NA	CASSSIFRPSYNEQFF
TRBJ2-7	TRBD1	TRBV11-2	NA	CASSSHRDRGVLYEQYF
TRBJ2-5	NA	TRBV18	NA	CASSRTVGASQETQYF
TRBJ1-5	TRBD1	TRBV5-1	NA	CASSLAPGQGTPQHF
TRBJ2-7	NA	TRBV24-1	NA	CATSDPRQGTYEQYF
TRBJ2-3	NA	TRBV5-1	few	CASSQRDTDTQYF
TRBJ1-2	NA	TRBV6-5	NA	CASSYSPINYGYTF
TRBJ1-2	NA	TRBV19	NA	CASHLRPLGGYTF
TRBJ1-5	NA	TRBV6-5	few	CASSSDPNQPQHF
TRBJ2-1	TRBD1	TRBV4-3	NA	CASSQWPPGQGEDNEQFF
TRBJ2-1	TRBD2	TRBV20-1	NA	CSARPSGRSNEQFF
TRBJ2-5	NA	TRBV7-3	many	CASSLTRTVQETQYF
TRBJ1-2	TRBD1	TRBV6-5	few	CASSPTDRGYYGYTF
TRBJ2-5	TRBD2	TRBV20-1	few	CSATPPAGDRQETQYF
TRBJ2-7	TRBD1	TRBV28	NA	CASSLSGGTGGLWQYF
TRBJ2-1	TRBD2	TRBV12-3/TRBV12-4	many	CASSLAGGGNEQFF
TRBJ2-1	TRBD2	TRBV7-8	NA	CASSPRSGGTYNEQFF
TRBJ2-1	NA	TRBV2	NA	CASSEMGGGSRLYNEQFF
TRBJ1-3	NA	TRBV5-1	NA	CASSLTGLTGNTIYF
TRBJ2-7	TRBD1	TRBV12-3/TRBV12-4	NA	CASSETPTPQGAFVGGSYEQYF
TRBJ2-1	TRBD2	TRBV5-4	few	CASSATSGYYNEQFF
TRBJ2-1	NA	TRBV7-9	NA	CASSFPGDSDNEQFF
TRBJ2-2	NA	TRBV5-1	few	CASSSLPGGPPTGELFF
TRBJ1-1	NA	TRBV7-9	NA	CASSLVKGKNTEAFF
TRBJ2-1	TRBD1	TRBV7-9	NA	CAISGGGYNEQFF
TRBJ2-7	NA	TRBV19	NA	CASKEGGLGSYEQYF
TRBJ2-7	TRBD1	TRBV20-1	few	CSAGHGTGDYEQYF
TRBJ1-1	NA	TRBV6-2/TRBV6-3	NA	CASRTLWVPNTEAFF
TRBJ1-6	TRBD1	TRBV5-1	NA	CASSLRDSLNSPLHF
TRBJ2-5	TRBD1	TRBV7-2	few	CASSLKAGGETQYF
TRBJ1-2	TRBD1	TRBV4-1	NA	CASSQTGIIDGYTF
TRBJ2-7	NA	TRBV3-1	NA	CASSQMTLLTEQYF
TRBJ2-3	TRBD2	TRBV5-1	few	CASSSGLAELTDTQYF
TRBJ2-1	TRBD2	TRBV7-3	NA	CASSLEGLAGDPQFF
TRBJ2-3	TRBD2	TRBV4-3	NA	CASSQLAGVADTQYF
TRBJ1-1	NA	TRBV5-1	NA	CASSLSSPRGRTEAFF
TRBJ2-3	NA	TRBV3-1	many	CASSQADILNTQYF
TRBJ2-4	TRBD1	TRBV20-1	NA	CSARSDPGQGRIQYF
TRBJ2-1	TRBD2	TRBV6-5	few	CASSYQLAGGENNEQFF
TRBJ2-2	TRBD1	TRBV4-1	NA	CASSPLGTGNNTGELFF
TRBJ2-1	NA	TRBV9	NA	CASSVIGWDNEQFF
TRBJ1-4	NA	TRBV5-6	NA	CASSRGGVATNEKLFF
TRBJ2-3	TRBD1	TRBV7-9	few	CASSSFNRGPSTDTQYF